Presented here are 30 T cell receptor beta chains from one specimen sequenced in a study of blood T cell repertoires in COVID-19. Profiled with immunoSEQ multiplex PCR; TCRdb holds only in-frame clones, not every one. The data contain 130,000 or so clones, 80% to 90% of them singletons. Sequencing was carried out using peripheral blood. The receptors come from a human donor in a cohort sampled during active COVID-19.

The chain couples TRBV7-9 to TRBJ2-3, with 10 positions matching TRBD2. The CDR3 is made up of 15 amino acids. The V gene's germline CDR1 is SEHNR and CDR2 FQNEAQ (reference sequence). V trimming: 5 bases; J trimming: 6 bases; junction bases outside the gene matches: 8. The chain's CDR3 is CASSSGLAGADTQYF. DNA of the CDR3: TGTGCCAGCAGCAGCGGTCTAGCGGGGGCGGATACGCAGTATTTT.

The rearrangement uses TRBV15 and TRBJ1-6; 9 positions agree with TRBD1. Germline CDR1 and CDR2: LNHNV and YYDKDF (reference sequence). The J segment lost 8 bases and the V segment lost 1 base, leaving 6 bases of the junction unmatched. This CDR3 contains 16 residues. The CDR3 spells CATSRGQGDWDSPLHF. CDR3 nucleotide sequence: TGTGCCACCAGCAGAGGACAGGGGGACTGGGATTCACCCCTCCACTTT.

V usage is TRBV19 and J usage is TRBJ2-1; 8 nucleotides agree with TRBD1. Germline V gives CDR1 LNHDA, CDR2 SQIVND (reference sequence). This CDR3 spans 14 amino acids. After removal of 6 bases from V and 3 bases from J, the junction contained 4 bases not matched to a gene. The CDR3 DNA reads TGTGCCAGTAGCCCCGGACAGGGCTACAATGAGCAGTTCTTC. It yields the protein CASSPGQGYNEQFF.

The chain recombines TRBV6-6 with TRBJ1-2; TRBD1 is a possible D gene (6 bases). CDR1 is MNHNY and CDR2 is SVGAGI in the germline V gene (reference sequence). The ends were cut back, 4 bases at V and 10 bases at J, with 25 bases in the middle. The CDR3 sequence is 16 residues long. The CDR3 loop is CASSSMDRIPLGDYTF. The CDR3 DNA reads TGTGCCAGCAGTTCCATGGACAGAATCCCCCTCGGTGACTACACCTTC.

This chain links TRBV6-5 with TRBJ2-2; D call uncertain. CDR3 length: 15 residues. Germline loops: CDR1 MNHEY, CDR2 SVGAGI. V shed 5 bases and J shed 8 bases, with 18 bases lying between them. CDR3: CASSITHPSSGELFF. CDR3 sequence (DNA): TGTGCCAGCAGTATCACCCATCCTAGTTCTGGGGAGCTGTTTTTT.

V gene TRBV6-4 combines with J gene TRBJ1-5; D is perhaps TRBD1 (5 bases). V was cut by 0 bases and J by 0 bases, with 15 bases left in between. Germline V lookup: CDR1 MRHNA, CDR2 SNTAGT. There are 18 residues in the CDR3. The CDR3, as DNA: TGTGCCAGCAGTGACTCGCTGATCGGCAGGGATAGCAATCAGCCCCAGCATTTT. Translation: CASSDSLIGRDSNQPQHF.

J is TRBJ2-7 and V is TRBV5-4; D perhaps matches TRBD2 (6 bases). This CDR3 comprises 15 residues. Trimming took off 0 bases at V and 0 bases at J, with 10 bases between the two ends. Germline assignment: CDR1 SGHNT and CDR2 YYREEE (reference sequence). The CDR3 region is CASSLGGGDSYEQYF. The CDR3 nucleotides are TGTGCCAGCAGCTTGGGTGGCGGGGACTCCTACGAGCAGTACTTC.

The genes are TRBV7-9 and TRBJ2-5; a weak D match, TRBD1 (7 bases). The V end lost 4 bases, the J end lost 2 bases, and 17 bases lay between the germline ends. The germline CDR1 and CDR2 sequences are SEHNR and FQNEAQ (reference sequence). The CDR3 is made up of 16 amino acids. The DNA for the CDR3 is TGTGCCAGCAGCTACAACCGCGGGACAGTACAAGAGACCCAGTACTTC. Protein sequence: CASSYNRGTVQETQYF. The variable domain in full, with the rest retrieved from reference TRBV7-9 and TRBJ2-5, is DTGVSQNPRHKITKRGQNVTFRCDPISEHNRLYWYRQTLGQGPEFLTYFQNEAQLEKSRLLSDRFSAERPKGSFSTLEIQRTEQGDSAMYLCASSYNRGTVQETQYFGPGTRLLVL.

The rearrangement links TRBV14 to TRBJ1-1; D possibly corresponds to TRBD1 (5 bases). Germline V gene sequence: CDR1 SGHDN, CDR2 FVKESK. Trimming took off 3 bases at V and 6 bases at J, with 14 bases between the two ends. CDR3 size: 14 residues. The CDR3 here is CASSQQGGSAEAFF. In DNA, the CDR3 is TGTGCCAGCAGCCAGCAGGGAGGGAGCGCTGAAGCTTTCTTT.

The chain recombines TRBV6-1 with TRBJ1-2; a possible D gene is TRBD1 (6 bases). Germline V lookup: CDR1 MNHNS, CDR2 SASEGT. The CDR3 is 14 residues long. V lost 2 bases to trimming and J lost 6 bases, with 13 bases between them. Here the CDR3 DNA reads TGTGCCAGCAGTGAATTGGGGGGGCAAAATGGCTACACCTTC. It is translated as CASSELGGQNGYTF.

This chain connects TRBV10-1 to TRBJ2-3; 8 positions agree with TRBD2. The germline V gene has CDR1 WNHNN and CDR2 SYGVQD (reference sequence). The CDR3 has 14 amino acids. Trimming cost V 0 bases and J 6 bases; bases outside gene matches: 2. DNA of the CDR3: TGCGCCAGCAGTGAGTCGACGGGGGGGGATACGCAGTATTTT. Translation gives CASSESTGGDTQYF.

The rearrangement joins TRBV5-1 to TRBJ2-1; the D gene is possibly TRBD1 (6 bases). V dropped 4 bases and J dropped 5 bases, with 16 bases sitting between them. The CDR3 runs to 15 residues. Germline CDR1 is SGHRS and CDR2 is YFSETQ. CDR3 DNA sequence: TGCGCCAGCAGCCCCTCCGGGACACTTAACAATGAGCAGTTCTTC. As protein: CASSPSGTLNNEQFF.

The chain's CDR3 is CASSYSPVAADTQYF. CDR3 sequence (DNA): TGTGCCAGCAGTTACTCACCGGTAGCTGCAGATACGCAGTATTTT. V is TRBV6-5 and J is TRBJ2-3; D gene ambiguous. Per germline, CDR1 MNHEY and CDR2 SVGAGI. This CDR3 spans 15 amino acids. Trimming removed 0 bases at V and 4 bases at J, with 11 bases between.

The chain carries TRBV4-1 and TRBJ2-5; 8 bases fit TRBD1. V was clipped by 0 bases and J by 3 bases; unmatched bases: 6. Germline V gene data show CDR1 as MGHRA and CDR2 as YSYEKL. This CDR3 has 16 residues. CDR3 sequence: CASSQDGDRRKETQYF. DNA of the CDR3: TGCGCCAGCAGCCAAGATGGGGACAGGAGGAAAGAGACCCAGTACTTC.

The chain links TRBV15 to TRBJ2-5, with 9 bases fitting TRBD1. V lost 5 bases to trimming and J lost 2 bases; unmatched junction nucleotides: 9. The CDR3 contains 16 residues. Germline loops: CDR1 LNHNV, CDR2 YYDKDF (reference sequence). The CDR3 is CATSGNRGLFQETQYF. The CDR3 region has the DNA TGTGCCACCAGCGGCAACAGGGGGCTCTTTCAAGAGACCCAGTACTTC. The full variable domain, rest sourced from reference TRBV15 and TRBJ2-5, is DAMVIQNPRYQVTQFGKPVTLSCSQTLNHNVMYWYQQKSSQAPKLLFHYYDKDFNNEADTPDNFQSRRPNTSFCFLDIRSPGLGDTAMYLCATSGNRGLFQETQYFGPGTRLLVL.

J is TRBJ1-6 and V is TRBV20-1; the D gene is possibly TRBD1 (5 bases). Trimming removed 6 bases at V and 14 bases at J, with 14 bases between. This CDR3 is 11 amino acids long. CDR1 and CDR2 from the germline V gene are DFQATT and SNEGSKA (reference sequence). For the CDR3, the DNA is TGCAGTGCGGCCCGGGGGGATACCCTCCACTTT. Translated: CSAARGDTLHF.

The CDR3 spells CASSQDAGGSTDTQYF. Written as DNA, the CDR3 is TGTGCCAGCAGCCAAGATGCGGGTGGTAGCACAGATACGCAGTATTTT. The J gene is TRBJ2-3, the V gene TRBV3-1 (or the pseudogene TRBV3-2); D is possibly TRBD2 (5 bases). Germline loops: CDR1 LGHDT, CDR2 YNNKEL (reference sequence). Trimming cost V 0 bases and J 0 bases, with 10 bases left between them. The CDR3 consists of 16 residues.

This clone has only a few counts. The chain is built from TRBV3-1 (or the pseudogene TRBV3-2) and TRBJ2-1; TRBD2 matches 10 bases. The germline V gene has CDR1 LGHDT and CDR2 YNNKEL (reference sequence). The CDR3 has 14 residues. The J segment lost 9 bases and the V segment lost 5 bases, leaving 7 bases of the junction unmatched. The CDR3 DNA reads as TGTGCCAGCAGCTACGAGCGGGGGGGCCGTGAGCAGTTCTTC. Protein sequence: CASSYERGGREQFF.

V gene TRBV10-2 combines with J gene TRBJ2-4; no firm D call. CDR1 and CDR2 (germline): WSHSY, SAAADI. V dropped 0 bases and J dropped 9 bases, with 12 bases sitting between them. This CDR3 spans 14 amino acids. Written as DNA, the CDR3 is TGCGCCAGCAGTGAGTCGTCGCTAGTTGGCATTCAGTACTTC. Its protein is CASSESSLVGIQYF.

This chain links TRBV10-3 with TRBJ2-7; D not certain. The CDR3 is made up of 12 amino acids. Trimming cost V 4 bases and J 0 bases, with 4 bases left between them. The germline V gene has CDR1 ENHRY and CDR2 SYGVKD. The CDR3 bases are TGTGCCATCAGTGTCAACTCCTACGAGCAGTACTTC. Its translation: CAISVNSYEQYF.

This clone was observed a single time. The rearrangement links TRBV15 to TRBJ2-2, with 8 bases identical to TRBD2. The V gene end was trimmed by 0 bases and the J gene end by 6 bases; junction bases not matched to a gene: 3. This CDR3 contains 15 residues. Germline-derived CDR1 and CDR2 are LNHNV and YYDKDF (reference sequence). CDR3: CATSRDVAGSGELFF. As DNA, the CDR3 is TGTGCCACCAGCAGAGATGTAGCGGGGTCCGGGGAGCTGTTTTTT. The full variable domain, with the rest looked up from reference TRBV15 and TRBJ2-2, is DAMVIQNPRYQVTQFGKPVTLSCSQTLNHNVMYWYQQKSSQAPKLLFHYYDKDFNNEADTPDNFQSRRPNTSFCFLDIRSPGLGDTAMYLCATSRDVAGSGELFFGEGSRLTVL.

The chain couples TRBV10-3 to TRBJ2-7; D perhaps matches TRBD1 (6 bases). The CDR3 is 15 residues long. The V end lost 3 bases, the J end lost 5 bases, and 17 bases lay between the germline ends. Looked up from germline, CDR1 is ENHRY and CDR2 is SYGVKD. The CDR3 DNA reads as TGTGCCATCAGTGACAGGGGCTCGAAGACAAACGAGCAGTACTTC. Amino acids: CAISDRGSKTNEQYF.

V usage is TRBV6-6 and J usage is TRBJ1-2; no reliable D call. The CDR3 totals 16 residues. Germline CDR1 MNHNY, CDR2 SVGAGI (reference sequence). V was shortened by 6 bases and J by 4 bases, with 21 bases between the two germline ends. CDR3 residues: CASRPGGHPFGYGYTF. DNA of the CDR3: TGTGCCAGCAGGCCGGGAGGGCACCCCTTTGGCTATGGCTACACCTTC.

The V and J genes are TRBV14 and TRBJ2-2, with unresolved D. V lost 0 bases to trimming and J lost 0 bases, with 8 bases between them. This CDR3 is built from 16 residues. CDR1 SGHDN and CDR2 FVKESK come from the germline V gene. Written as DNA, the CDR3 is TGTGCCAGCAGCCAAGATAGGAGTCCGAACACCGGGGAGCTGTTTTTT. It yields the protein CASSQDRSPNTGELFF. Together with reference TRBV14 and TRBJ2-2, the CDR3 gives the full variable domain: EAGVTQFPSHSVIEKGQTVTLRCDPISGHDNLYWYRRVMGKEIKFLLHFVKESKQDESGMPNNRFLAERTGGTYSTLKVQPAELEDSGVYFCASSQDRSPNTGELFFGEGSRLTVL.

The chain recombines TRBV9 with TRBJ2-5, with 12 bases identical to TRBD1. The CDR3 covers 16 residues. Looked up from germline, CDR1 is SGDLS and CDR2 is YYNGEE. V trimming: 3 bases; J trimming: 5 bases; junction bases outside the gene matches: 8. As DNA, the CDR3 is TGTGCCAGCAGCGCCCCGGGACAGGGGGCTTGGGAGACCCAGTACTTC. Its translation is CASSAPGQGAWETQYF.

The chain employs TRBV12-3 or TRBV12-4 and TRBJ2-2; D perhaps matches TRBD1 (6 bases). V lost 3 bases and J lost 5, with 7 bases in between. The length of the CDR3 is 13 residues. The CDR3 DNA follows: TGTGCCAGCAGTTTGAGGGGGACCGGGGAGCTGTTTTTT. It yields the protein CASSLRGTGELFF.

The chain links TRBV29-1 to TRBJ1-1; 9 bases agree with TRBD1. CDR3 size: 13 residues. Trimming removed 3 bases from V and 4 bases from J; junction bases left unmatched: 3. Germline CDR1 is SQVTM and CDR2 is ANQGSEA. In DNA form, the CDR3 reads TGCAGCGTTGATAGGGACAGGGCCACTGAAGCTTTCTTT. Protein: CSVDRDRATEAFF.

This chain joins TRBV19 and TRBJ1-2, with D possibly being TRBD1 (6 bases). The CDR3 sequence is 14 residues long. V was shortened by 5 bases and J by 0 bases, with 10 bases between the two germline ends. The V gene's germline CDR1 is LNHDA and CDR2 SQIVND (reference sequence). The CDR3 nucleotides read TGTGCCAGTAGTTCACAGGGTTCTAACTATGGCTACACCTTC. It specifies CASSSQGSNYGYTF.

The V call is TRBV2, the J call TRBJ2-2; 8 nucleotides match TRBD1. The length of the CDR3 is 14 residues. V lost 6 bases to trimming and J lost 7 bases; unmatched junction nucleotides: 7. Germline V gene sequence: CDR1 SNHLY, CDR2 FYNNEI. The CDR3 sequence is CASRGRTGFGELFF. The DNA for the CDR3 is TGTGCCAGCAGGGGTAGGACAGGGTTCGGGGAGCTGTTTTTT. The variable domain in full, with the rest retrieved from reference TRBV2 and TRBJ2-2, is EPEVTQTPSHQVTQMGQEVILRCVPISNHLYFYWYRQILGQKVEFLVSFYNNEISEKSEIFDDQFSVERPDGSNFTLKIRSTKLEDSAMYFCASRGRTGFGELFFGEGSRLTVL.

This sequence joins TRBV6-5 and TRBJ1-6; possible D gene TRBD1, 6 bases. Trimming took off 6 bases at V and 14 bases at J, with 17 bases between the two ends. The CDR3 has 13 residues. Germline CDR1 is MNHEY and CDR2 is SVGAGI. As DNA, the CDR3 is TGTGCCAGCAGGGGAGGGGGGGGAAGGGCCCTCCACTTT. Amino acids: CASRGGGGRALHF.